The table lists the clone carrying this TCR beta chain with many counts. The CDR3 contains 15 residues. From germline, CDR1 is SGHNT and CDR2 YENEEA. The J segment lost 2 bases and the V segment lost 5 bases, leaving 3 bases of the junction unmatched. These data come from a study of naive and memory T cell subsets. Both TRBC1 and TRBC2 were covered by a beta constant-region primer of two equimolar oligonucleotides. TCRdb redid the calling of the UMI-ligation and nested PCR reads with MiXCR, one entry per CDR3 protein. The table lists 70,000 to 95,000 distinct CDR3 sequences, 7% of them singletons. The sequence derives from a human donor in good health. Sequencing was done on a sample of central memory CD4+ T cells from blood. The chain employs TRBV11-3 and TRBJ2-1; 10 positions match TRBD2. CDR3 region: CASSLAGDPYNEQFF. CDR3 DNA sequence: TGTGCCAGCAGCCTAGCGGGAGACCCCTACAATGAGCAGTTCTTC.